A single sample is the source of the 22 T cell receptor beta chains below, sequenced in a study of cytomegalovirus exposure and HLA in healthy donors. Profiling relied on immunoSEQ multiplex PCR, and the TCRdb table lists in-frame clones only, not all of them. The data contain about 150,000 clones, 70% to 90% of them singletons. The specimen was PBMCs. The receptor source for this set is a human donor in good health.

The chain has TRBV30 and TRBJ1-1, with D maybe TRBD1 (6 bases). Trimming left V 2 bases short and J 7 bases short, with 14 bases between. There are 13 residues in the CDR3. The germline gives CDR1 GTSNPN, CDR2 SVGIG (reference sequence). For the CDR3, the DNA is TGTGCCTGGAGTCGGGGGGGGCCAGGTGAAGCTTTCTTT. The encoded protein is CAWSRGGPGEAFF.

The chain joins TRBV18 to TRBJ2-7; 11 bases align to TRBD1. In germline, CDR1 is KGHSH, CDR2 LQKENI. This CDR3 contains 14 residues. The J segment lost 2 bases and the V segment lost 5 bases, leaving 2 bases of the junction unmatched. DNA of the CDR3: TGTGCCAGCTCATCGGACAGGGGGCCCTACGAGCAGTACTTC. Translating gives CASSSDRGPYEQYF.

This chain joins TRBV2 and TRBJ1-5; tentative D call: TRBD1 (5 bases). CDR1 and CDR2 (germline): SNHLY, FYNNEI. Trimming shortened V by 1 base and J by 2 bases, and 9 bases separated the two germline ends. This CDR3 region has 15 residues. CDR3 in amino acids: CASSEGGRGNQPQHF. DNA for the CDR3: TGTGCCAGCAGTGAAGGGGGCAGGGGCAATCAGCCCCAGCATTTT.

The chain links TRBV5-1 to TRBJ2-5; D is possibly TRBD2 (7 bases). The CDR3 has 16 residues. V dropped 7 bases and J dropped 4 bases, with 23 bases sitting between them. Germline V gives CDR1 SGHRS, CDR2 YFSETQ. CDR3 nucleotide sequence: TGCGCCAGCCACCTTTGGGGGGGGCCCGACACAGAGACCCAGTACTTC. Translated: CASHLWGGPDTETQYF.

The rearrangement links TRBV21-1 to TRBJ2-7; TRBD1 was called by the table and not checked on the DNA. TRBV21-1 represents a pseudogene. CDR3 size: 15 residues. The CDR3 loop is CASSKTPGHSSEQYF. As DNA, the CDR3 is TGTGCCAGCAGCAAAACCCCTGGACACTCTTCCGAGCAGTACTTC.

This clone was recorded only once. The chain uses TRBV5-1 and TRBJ2-7, with TRBD1 as a possible D gene (6 bases). This CDR3 contains 17 residues. The V gene lost 4 bases and the J gene lost 2 bases, with 22 bases spanning the gap. The germline V gene has CDR1 SGHRS and CDR2 YFSETQ. The CDR3 nucleotides read TGCGCCAGCAGCGGGAATCCACAGGGAAATCGAGCCTACGAGCAGTACTTC. Translation: CASSGNPQGNRAYEQYF.

The chain employs TRBV27 and TRBJ1-5; unclear D gene. The V end lost 5 bases, the J end lost 3 bases, and 20 bases lay between the germline ends. The V gene's germline CDR1 is MNHEY and CDR2 SMNVEV (reference sequence). This CDR3 is 17 amino acids long. The CDR3 is CASSTRGQWRSNQPQHF. CDR3 DNA: TGTGCCAGCAGTACCCGAGGGCAGTGGAGGTCCAATCAGCCCCAGCATTTT.

The V and J genes are TRBV7-9 and TRBJ1-6; no definite D call. The CDR3 contains 14 residues. Looked up from germline, CDR1 is SEHNR and CDR2 is FQNEAQ (reference sequence). Trimming took off 5 bases at V and 4 bases at J, with 9 bases between the two ends. CDR3 residues: CASSPPQYNSPLHF. The CDR3 DNA reads as TGTGCCAGCAGCCCTCCACAGTATAATTCACCCCTCCACTTT.

The chain carries TRBV19 and TRBJ1-5, with D perhaps matching TRBD1 (5 bases). The CDR3 length is 14 residues. V dropped 3 bases and J dropped 5 bases, with 11 bases sitting between them. Germline CDR1 LNHDA, CDR2 SQIVND (reference sequence). The CDR3 sequence is CASSIGGAHQPQHF. The DNA of the CDR3 is TGTGCCAGTAGTATCGGGGGAGCCCATCAGCCCCAGCATTTT.

This chain joins TRBV6-5 and TRBJ2-7; D is ambiguous. V shed 6 bases and J shed 0 bases, with 9 bases lying between them. The CDR3 consists of 13 residues. Germline CDR1 and CDR2: MNHEY and SVGAGI. CDR3 region: CASSRLSSYEQYF. In DNA form, the CDR3 reads TGTGCCAGCAGCCGACTCTCCTCCTACGAGCAGTACTTC.

The rearrangement links TRBV4-3 to TRBJ1-4; 9 positions match TRBD1. The CDR3 spans 15 residues. Germline CDR1 is LGHNA and CDR2 is YSLEER. The junction had 7 bases not matched to a gene; V was cut back by 4 bases and J by 7 bases. The CDR3 DNA sequence: TGCGCCAGCAGCCCAACCGACAGGGGGACTGAAAAACTGTTTTTT. It codes for CASSPTDRGTEKLFF.

The genes are TRBV6-1 and TRBJ2-3; TRBD2 matches 9 bases. This CDR3 has 15 residues. With 8 bases clipped from V and 5 bases from J, the junction kept 11 bases outside the gene matches. The germline V gene has CDR1 MNHNS and CDR2 SASEGT. The CDR3 spells CASGGASGVVDTQYF. The CDR3 coding sequence is TGTGCCAGCGGGGGGGCTAGCGGGGTGGTAGATACGCAGTATTTT.

The chain employs TRBV6-5 and TRBJ2-2; 7 bases map to TRBD1. Per germline, CDR1 MNHEY and CDR2 SVGAGI. V was clipped by 2 bases and J by 4 bases; unmatched bases: 1. CDR3 length equals 14 residues. The CDR3 nucleotides are TGTGCCAGCAGTTACGCAGGGGGCACCGGGGAGCTGTTTTTT. Its translation is CASSYAGGTGELFF.

This sequence joins TRBV9 and TRBJ2-3, with 8 bases fitting TRBD1. CDR3 length equals 14 residues. CDR1 is SGDLS and CDR2 is YYNGEE in the germline V gene. The trim removed 5 bases at V and 6 bases at J, leaving 8 bases unmatched. Here the CDR3 reads CASSIGTGRDTQYF. The CDR3 nucleotides are TGTGCCAGCAGTATTGGGACAGGTAGGGATACGCAGTATTTT. Drawing the rest from reference TRBV9 and TRBJ2-3, the complete variable domain is DSGVTQTPKHLITATGQRVTLRCSPRSGDLSVYWYQQSLDQGLQFLIQYYNGEERAKGNILERFSAQQFPDLHSELNLSSLELGDSALYFCASSIGTGRDTQYFGPGTRLTVL.

With respect to this clone: This CDR3 is also generated by other DNA sequences in the sample. The chain has TRBV29-1 and TRBJ1-2; unclear D gene. CDR1 SQVTM and CDR2 ANQGSEA come from the germline V gene. The CDR3 runs to 12 residues. With 1 base removed from V and 2 bases from J, the gap between germline ends came to 5 bases. The CDR3 here is CSVEGQNYGYTF. The CDR3 DNA follows: TGCAGCGTTGAAGGGCAGAACTATGGCTACACCTTC.

The rearrangement joins TRBV27 to TRBJ1-1; D perhaps matches TRBD1 (5 bases). Looked up from germline, CDR1 is MNHEY and CDR2 is SMNVEV (reference sequence). Trimming cost V 3 bases and J 0 bases, with 11 bases left between them. The CDR3 loop spans 15 amino acids. For the CDR3, the DNA is TGTGCCAGCAGTTTTAGGGGTAAGGTGAACACTGAAGCTTTCTTT. Amino acid sequence: CASSFRGKVNTEAFF.

The genes are TRBV4-1 and TRBJ2-1, with 9 bases aligning to TRBD1. This CDR3 is built from 17 residues. V trimming: 2 bases; J trimming: 4 bases; junction bases outside the gene matches: 9. Germline CDR1 is MGHRA and CDR2 is YSYEKL. The CDR3 DNA follows: TGCGCCAGCAGCCAACCAATGACAGGGGGATCTTACAATGAGCAGTTCTTC. This encodes CASSQPMTGGSYNEQFF.

In its sample, this clone was seen once. This rearrangement joins TRBV6-5 to TRBJ2-7, with TRBD2 matching over 12 bases. The CDR3 has 15 residues. The J segment lost 3 bases and the V segment lost 5 bases, leaving 5 bases of the junction unmatched. In germline, CDR1 is MNHEY, CDR2 SVGAGI. This chain's CDR3 is CASSAPGLAGYEQYF. In nucleotides, the CDR3 is TGTGCCAGCAGTGCCCCGGGACTAGCGGGCTACGAGCAGTACTTC.

The V gene is TRBV18, the J gene TRBJ1-2; 8 bases line up with TRBD1. Germline assignment: CDR1 KGHSH and CDR2 LQKENI. There are 14 residues in the CDR3. Trimming at V came to 5 bases and at J to 4 bases, leaving 6 bases not matched to a gene. The CDR3 DNA follows: TGTGCCAGCTCATCGGGACAGGTTGGCTATGGCTACACCTTC. It encodes CASSSGQVGYGYTF.

V and J are TRBV12-5 and TRBJ2-1; 7 nucleotides line up with TRBD2. The CDR3 has 15 amino acids. With 6 bases clipped from V and 4 bases from J, the junction kept 9 bases outside the gene matches. Per germline, CDR1 LGHNT and CDR2 FRNRAP. CDR3: CASGASNSGYNEQFF. The CDR3 DNA reads TGTGCTAGTGGCGCCTCAAATAGCGGGTACAATGAGCAGTTCTTC.

Concerning this clone: One end of the junction varies from germline; a read error may be responsible. Different DNA sequences within this sample yield the same CDR3. The chain recombines TRBV29-1 with TRBJ1-2, with D uncertain. This CDR3 has 14 residues. Germline CDR1 reads SQVTM; CDR2 reads ANQGSEA. CDR3 in amino acids: CSVDGLSNNYGYTF. CDR3 in DNA: TGCAGCGTTGATGGCCTTTCGAATAACTATGGCTATACCTTC.

The genes are TRBV4-1 and TRBJ2-2; tentative D call: TRBD1 (6 bases). V was shortened by 4 bases and J by 1 base, with 13 bases between the two germline ends. This CDR3 spans 16 amino acids. In germline, CDR1 is MGHRA, CDR2 YSYEKL. The CDR3 sequence: CASSLTGTMNTGELFF. The CDR3 DNA reads TGCGCCAGCAGCCTAACCGGGACAATGAACACCGGGGAGCTGTTTTTT.